These 8 T cell receptor beta chains originate from one sample sequenced in a study of control samples from healthy donors and cancer patients. TCRdb's table, derived via immunoSEQ multiplex PCR, lists solely in-frame clones and lacks some. Among roughly 170,000 clones, around 90% were seen once, and the ten largest hold 2% to 2.5%. Sequencing input: blood. The receptors were sampled from a woman in her thirties or forties in good health.

This clone came up a few times. The chain combines TRBV19 with TRBJ1-6, with D tentatively TRBD1 (5 bases). This CDR3 contains 14 residues. CDR1 LNHDA and CDR2 SQIVND come from the germline V gene (reference sequence). V lost 1 base to trimming and J lost 7 bases, with 8 bases between them. CDR3 DNA: TGTGCCAGTAGTATAGGCAGGGTGAATTCACCCCTCCACTTT. Translating gives CASSIGRVNSPLHF.

This chain links TRBV7-9 with TRBJ1-2; 8 bases map to TRBD1. CDR1 is SEHNR, CDR2 FQNEAQ, per germline (reference sequence). The trim removed 6 bases at V and 4 bases at J, leaving 10 bases unmatched. The length of the CDR3 is 15 residues. The DNA of the CDR3 is TGTGCCAGCAGTCCGGACAGGGACTCGGCCTATGGCTACACCTTC. Residues: CASSPDRDSAYGYTF.

The chain links TRBV7-3 to TRBJ2-1; TRBD2 matches 7 bases. Unmatched junction bases numbered 6, after V lost 5 bases and J lost 5 bases. The V gene's germline CDR1 is SGHTA and CDR2 FQGTGA. The CDR3 runs 14 residues. For the CDR3, the DNA is TGTGCCAGCAGCGACTCGCGGGGGAACAATGAGCAGTTCTTC. Its translation is CASSDSRGNNEQFF.

The chain is built from TRBV6-5 and TRBJ1-4; D is ambiguous. Trimming stripped 7 bases from V and 5 bases from J, with 14 bases between. Germline assignment: CDR1 MNHEY and CDR2 SVGAGI. This CDR3 is built from 14 residues. CDR3 loop: CASTIPGRNEKLFF. CDR3 DNA sequence: TGTGCCAGCACTATCCCGGGCAGGAATGAAAAACTGTTTTTT.

The chain links TRBV4-1 to TRBJ1-3; D is ambiguous. Per germline, CDR1 MGHRA and CDR2 YSYEKL. V dropped 4 bases and J dropped 0 bases, with 16 bases sitting between them. The CDR3 covers 17 residues. CDR3 nucleotides: TGCGCCAGCAGCCCGGTAGGCACTTTCCGCTCTGGAAACACCATATATTTT. Its protein product is CASSPVGTFRSGNTIYF.

The CDR3 sequence: CASSPRTESYEQYF. The DNA for the CDR3 is TGTGCCAGCAGTCCCCGGACCGAGAGCTACGAGCAGTACTTC. The rearrangement joins TRBV6-5 to TRBJ2-7; D not resolved. CDR3 length equals 14 residues. Per germline, CDR1 MNHEY and CDR2 SVGAGI. V lost 5 bases and J 3 bases, leaving 14 bases between the germline ends.

The J gene is TRBJ1-3, the V gene TRBV5-1, with D possibly matching TRBD1 (5 bases). Germline CDR1 is SGHRS and CDR2 is YFSETQ. The CDR3 is 15 amino acids. V shed 5 bases and J shed 2 bases, with 14 bases lying between them. CDR3 amino acids: CASSEDIRAGNTIYF. The DNA of the CDR3 is TGCGCCAGCAGTGAGGACATCCGGGCTGGAAACACCATATATTTT.

This chain connects TRBV5-1 to TRBJ2-3, with TRBD2 matching 12 bases. This CDR3 is 15 amino acids long. Germline V gene sequence: CDR1 SGHRS, CDR2 YFSETQ. The trim removed 4 bases at V and 3 bases at J, leaving 3 bases unmatched. The chain's CDR3 is CASSTGTSGTDTQYF. In DNA form, the CDR3 reads TGCGCCAGCAGCACCGGGACTAGCGGGACAGATACGCAGTATTTT.